The clone carrying this T cell receptor (beta chain) was recorded at least ten times. Its antigen is as yet unknown. In patients aged 18 to 65, hyperthyroidism was newly diagnosed, with duration under 2 months. Thyroid ultrasound and orbital computed tomography, with clinical symptoms and serum thyroxine and TRAb, informed diagnoses. Trimming removed 5 bases at V and 1 base at J, with 5 bases between. CDR3 size: 12 residues. In germline, CDR1 is SEHNR, CDR2 FQNEAQ (reference sequence). It was RNA transcripts that yielded the amplified TCR beta CDR3 regions. The HTBI primer set served for first-round RT-PCR of the TCR CDR3. TCRdb reanalysed the multiplex PCR reads using MiXCR and keeps one entry per CDR3 protein. The top ten hold less than 35% of the sample, which has 700,000 to 950,000 distinct CDR3 sequences, roughly 32% seen once. The data were obtained in a study of T cells in Graves' hyperthyroidism and ophthalmopathy.

General study points: Most thyroid clonotypes expanded above 0.001 appeared in blood too.

Specimen: blood. The clonotype originates from a woman aged 40-49 years with Graves' hyperthyroidism. The chain combines TRBV7-9 with TRBJ1-1; possibly TRBD1 for D (5 bases). CDR3 DNA: TGTGCCAGCAGCACAGGGAACACTGAAGCTTTCTTT. Protein: CASSTGNTEAFF. The full variable domain, in which reference TRBV7-9 and TRBJ1-1 provide the parts outside the CDR3, is DTGVSQNPRHKITKRGQNVTFRCDPISEHNRLYWYRQTLGQGPEFLTYFQNEAQLEKSRLLSDRFSAERPKGSFSTLEIQRTEQGDSAMYLCASSTGNTEAFFGQGTRLTVV.